This TCR beta chain was captured by sequencing in a study of blood T cell repertoires in COVID-19. About the research overall: Material from acute and convalescent COVID-19 was sourced from the United States, Italy and Spain. PBMCs, B-cell-depleted T cells, or T cells were the source of the cDNA or gDNA that made up the material.

Assay used: immunoSEQ multiplex PCR; TCRdb lists only in-frame clones, some missing. Here the sample spans about 230,000 clones, 80% to 90% being singletons. Across 20 to 25 US areas, participants ranged in age from about 18 to 100 years. Exposed enrollees encountered a COVID-19 case at some point within 2 weeks before study entry. Germline V gives CDR1 MNHEY, CDR2 SVGAGI. The CDR3 spans 13 residues. The V gene lost 7 bases and the J gene lost 2 bases, with 9 bases spanning the gap. V is TRBV6-5 and J is TRBJ2-1, with D possibly being TRBD1 (6 bases). The sequencing input was PBMCs or T cells enriched from blood (not recorded which). The TCR comes from a woman between 25 and 40 years old who had been exposed to COVID-19. The CDR3 here is CASKQGPYNEQFF. DNA of the CDR3: TGTGCCAGCAAACAGGGACCCTACAATGAGCAGTTCTTC.